The rows below give T cell receptor beta chains drawn from one sample of a study of human versus mouse CDR3 diversity and MHC coevolution. Data came from immunoSEQ multiplex PCR; TCRdb stores just in-frame clones and leaves some out. The table shows around 59,000 clones, with around 94% occurring only once. Source material: naive CD4+ T cells from blood. The receptors come from a person aged 55 to 70 in good health. CDR3s include the opening cysteine and the closing phenylalanine or tryptophan. Fields, in order: V gene, J gene, D gene, clone size, CDR3 protein, CDR3 DNA. The D gene is left open where the match is weak. Only part of the rows carry a size: once, few, many, or a class if the clone is expanded.

V gene: TRBV6-6; J gene: TRBJ2-3; D gene: NA; clone size: NA; CDR3 protein: CASRPPEGEQYF; CDR3 DNA: TGTGCCAGCAGACCCCCCGAGGGGGAGCAGTATTTT
V gene: TRBV5-1; J gene: TRBJ2-1; D gene: TRBD1; clone size: NA; CDR3 protein: CASSPRTGPDNEQFF; CDR3 DNA: TGCGCCAGCAGCCCACGGACAGGTCCCGACAATGAGCAGTTCTTC
V gene: TRBV5-1; J gene: TRBJ2-1; D gene: NA; clone size: NA; CDR3 protein: CASSTRDKEYNEQFF; CDR3 DNA: TGCGCCAGCAGCACCCGGGACAAGGAATACAATGAGCAGTTCTTC
V gene: TRBV11-3; J gene: TRBJ2-2; D gene: NA; clone size: NA; CDR3 protein: CASIETLNTGELFF; CDR3 DNA: TGTGCCAGCATTGAGACTCTGAACACCGGGGAGCTGTTTTTT
V gene: TRBV11-3; J gene: TRBJ2-7; D gene: NA; clone size: once; CDR3 protein: CASSDGTLRAYEQYF; CDR3 DNA: TGTGCCAGCAGCGACGGGACTCTAAGGGCCTACGAGCAGTACTTC
V gene: TRBV18; J gene: TRBJ2-6; D gene: NA; clone size: NA; CDR3 protein: CASSPPGSGANVLTF; CDR3 DNA: TGTGCCAGCTCACCACCCGGCTCTGGGGCCAACGTCCTGACTTTC
V gene: TRBV5-4; J gene: TRBJ2-1; D gene: TRBD2; clone size: NA; CDR3 protein: CASSPTSGGYNEQFF; CDR3 DNA: TGTGCCAGCAGCCCCACTAGCGGGGGGTACAATGAGCAGTTCTTC
V gene: TRBV19; J gene: TRBJ2-7; D gene: TRBD2; clone size: NA; CDR3 protein: CASSSASGSSLYEQYF; CDR3 DNA: TGTGCCAGTAGTTCCGCTAGCGGGAGCTCTCTCTACGAGCAGTACTTC
V gene: TRBV10-2; J gene: TRBJ2-1; D gene: NA; clone size: NA; CDR3 protein: CASSKMEISNEQFF; CDR3 DNA: TGCGCCAGCAGCAAAATGGAGATTTCCAATGAGCAGTTCTTC
V gene: TRBV7-3; J gene: TRBJ1-1; D gene: NA; clone size: NA; CDR3 protein: CASSALRLENTEAFF; CDR3 DNA: TGTGCCAGCAGCGCCCTTCGGTTAGAGAACACTGAAGCTTTCTTT
V gene: TRBV5-1; J gene: TRBJ1-1; D gene: NA; clone size: NA; CDR3 protein: CASSLIGSGMNTEAFF; CDR3 DNA: TGCGCCAGCAGCTTAATCGGGAGCGGGATGAACACTGAAGCTTTCTTT
V gene: TRBV19; J gene: TRBJ1-4; D gene: NA; clone size: NA; CDR3 protein: CASSILRGNEKLFF; CDR3 DNA: TGTGCCAGTAGTATACTCAGGGGAAATGAAAAACTGTTTTTT
V gene: TRBV5-1; J gene: TRBJ1-2; D gene: NA; clone size: NA; CDR3 protein: CASSGGGTNYGYTF; CDR3 DNA: TGCGCCAGCAGCGGTGGGGGGACTAACTATGGCTACACCTTC
V gene: TRBV5-6; J gene: TRBJ2-7; D gene: TRBD1; clone size: NA; CDR3 protein: CASSRDSSSYEQYF; CDR3 DNA: TGTGCCAGCAGCCGGGACAGCAGCTCCTACGAGCAGTACTTC
V gene: TRBV10-1; J gene: TRBJ2-5; D gene: NA; clone size: NA; CDR3 protein: CASSQGPGETQYF; CDR3 DNA: TGCGCCAGCAGCCAAGGCCCCGGGGAGACCCAGTACTTC
V gene: TRBV9; J gene: TRBJ1-4; D gene: TRBD1; clone size: NA; CDR3 protein: CASSVRTGVGEKLFF; CDR3 DNA: TGTGCCAGCAGCGTTCGGACAGGGGTGGGGGAAAAACTGTTTTTT
V gene: TRBV11-2; J gene: TRBJ1-4; D gene: NA; clone size: NA; CDR3 protein: CASSFTAGATNEKLFF; CDR3 DNA: TGTGCCAGCAGTTTCACAGCGGGAGCAACTAATGAAAAACTGTTTTTT
V gene: TRBV6-4; J gene: TRBJ2-1; D gene: TRBD2; clone size: few; CDR3 protein: CASSEELAGPGQFF; CDR3 DNA: TGTGCCAGCAGTGAAGAACTAGCGGGCCCGGGGCAGTTCTTC
V gene: TRBV5-5; J gene: TRBJ1-1; D gene: TRBD1; clone size: NA; CDR3 protein: CASSSQSGQGTEAFF; CDR3 DNA: TGTGCCAGCAGCTCGCAGTCGGGACAGGGCACTGAAGCTTTCTTT
V gene: TRBV6-5; J gene: TRBJ2-4; D gene: TRBD1; clone size: NA; CDR3 protein: CASSSQGATKNIQYF; CDR3 DNA: TGTGCCAGCAGTTCCCAGGGGGCGACCAAAAACATTCAGTACTTC
V gene: TRBV10-3; J gene: TRBJ2-7; D gene: TRBD2; clone size: NA; CDR3 protein: CAISAGLAYEQYF; CDR3 DNA: TGTGCCATCAGTGCCGGACTAGCCTACGAGCAGTACTTC
V gene: TRBV5-1; J gene: TRBJ2-3; D gene: TRBD2; clone size: once; CDR3 protein: CASSLATGGGDTQYF; CDR3 DNA: TGCGCCAGCAGCTTGGCCACCGGGGGGGGAGATACGCAGTATTTT
V gene: TRBV19; J gene: TRBJ1-1; D gene: NA; clone size: NA; CDR3 protein: CASSPNLDRNTEAFF; CDR3 DNA: TGTGCCAGTAGTCCTAACCTGGACAGGAACACTGAAGCTTTCTTT
V gene: TRBV5-4; J gene: TRBJ2-7; D gene: NA; clone size: NA; CDR3 protein: CASSLDRSEQYF; CDR3 DNA: TGTGCCAGCAGCTTAGATAGAAGCGAGCAGTACTTC
V gene: TRBV6-5; J gene: TRBJ1-1; D gene: NA; clone size: NA; CDR3 protein: CASSPLQGAEAFF; CDR3 DNA: TGTGCCAGCAGTCCCTTACAGGGTGCTGAAGCTTTCTTT
V gene: TRBV9; J gene: TRBJ1-6; D gene: NA; clone size: NA; CDR3 protein: CASSVAGSPLHF; CDR3 DNA: TGTGCCAGCAGCGTAGCCGGGTCACCCCTCCACTTT
V gene: TRBV2; J gene: TRBJ2-1; D gene: TRBD1; clone size: few; CDR3 protein: CASREDRGPYNEQFF; CDR3 DNA: TGTGCCAGCAGGGAGGACAGGGGACCATACAATGAGCAGTTCTTC
V gene: TRBV6-5; J gene: TRBJ2-1; D gene: TRBD2; clone size: NA; CDR3 protein: CASRSGIGSYNEQFF; CDR3 DNA: TGTGCCAGCAGAAGCGGGATTGGCTCCTACAATGAGCAGTTCTTC
V gene: TRBV7-2; J gene: TRBJ2-1; D gene: TRBD1; clone size: NA; CDR3 protein: CASSLTGGTYNEQFF; CDR3 DNA: TGTGCCAGCAGCTTAACAGGGGGCACCTACAATGAGCAGTTCTTC
V gene: TRBV14; J gene: TRBJ2-1; D gene: TRBD1; clone size: NA; CDR3 protein: CASSQTGFLQFF; CDR3 DNA: TGTGCCAGCAGCCAGACAGGGTTTCTGCAGTTCTTC
V gene: TRBV5-1; J gene: TRBJ2-1; D gene: NA; clone size: NA; CDR3 protein: CASSLAGDSYNEQFF; CDR3 DNA: TGCGCCAGCAGCTTGGCAGGGGACTCCTACAATGAGCAGTTCTTC
V gene: TRBV6-5; J gene: TRBJ2-7; D gene: TRBD1; clone size: NA; CDR3 protein: CASSQGEYYEQYF; CDR3 DNA: TGTGCCAGCAGCCAGGGGGAATACTACGAGCAGTACTTC
V gene: TRBV19; J gene: TRBJ2-2; D gene: TRBD2; clone size: once; CDR3 protein: CASKGTSGRAKVTGELFF; CDR3 DNA: TGTGCCAGTAAAGGGACTAGCGGGAGGGCCAAGGTCACCGGGGAGCTGTTTTTT
V gene: TRBV6-6; J gene: TRBJ2-5; D gene: TRBD2; clone size: NA; CDR3 protein: CASSKRLAGNQETQYF; CDR3 DNA: TGTGCCAGCAGTAAACGACTAGCGGGTAATCAAGAGACCCAGTACTTC
V gene: TRBV27; J gene: TRBJ1-1; D gene: TRBD1; clone size: NA; CDR3 protein: CASSSRGPMNTEAFF; CDR3 DNA: TGTGCCAGCAGTTCCAGGGGGCCCATGAACACTGAAGCTTTCTTT
V gene: TRBV7-9; J gene: TRBJ1-4; D gene: TRBD1; clone size: NA; CDR3 protein: CASSRPDRVEREKLFF; CDR3 DNA: TGTGCCAGCAGCCGACCCGACAGGGTGGAACGAGAAAAACTGTTTTTT
V gene: TRBV19; J gene: TRBJ1-4; D gene: TRBD1; clone size: few; CDR3 protein: CASSRDRVNEKLFF; CDR3 DNA: TGTGCCAGTAGTCGGGACAGGGTGAATGAAAAACTGTTTTTT
V gene: TRBV7-3; J gene: TRBJ2-7; D gene: TRBD1; clone size: once; CDR3 protein: CASSSGTGHVEQYF; CDR3 DNA: TGTGCCAGCAGTTCAGGGACAGGGCACGTCGAGCAGTACTTC
V gene: TRBV5-1; J gene: TRBJ2-7; D gene: TRBD1; clone size: NA; CDR3 protein: CASSNGPGGLTYEQYF; CDR3 DNA: TGCGCCAGCAGCAATGGTCCAGGGGGCTTAACCTACGAGCAGTACTTC
V gene: TRBV10-1; J gene: TRBJ2-7; D gene: TRBD2; clone size: NA; CDR3 protein: CASSDGREIYEQYF; CDR3 DNA: TGCGCCAGCAGTGACGGGCGGGAGATCTACGAGCAGTACTTC
V gene: TRBV7-3; J gene: TRBJ2-1; D gene: TRBD2; clone size: NA; CDR3 protein: CASSQRAGGNEQFF; CDR3 DNA: TGTGCCAGCAGCCAGAGGGCGGGGGGCAATGAGCAGTTCTTC
V gene: TRBV6-5; J gene: TRBJ1-2; D gene: NA; clone size: NA; CDR3 protein: CASSTHVGGSGYTF; CDR3 DNA: TGTGCCAGCAGTACCCATGTTGGGGGGAGTGGCTACACCTTC
V gene: TRBV11-3; J gene: TRBJ1-3; D gene: NA; clone size: NA; CDR3 protein: CASSALQGRGSGNTIYF; CDR3 DNA: TGTGCCAGCAGCGCCCTACAGGGTAGGGGCTCTGGAAACACCATATATTTT
V gene: TRBV11-2; J gene: TRBJ2-1; D gene: NA; clone size: NA; CDR3 protein: CASSLGASQFF; CDR3 DNA: TGTGCCAGCAGCCTGGGGGCTTCTCAGTTCTTC
V gene: TRBV5-1; J gene: TRBJ2-7; D gene: TRBD1; clone size: NA; CDR3 protein: CASRGTGGSYEQYF; CDR3 DNA: TGCGCCAGCAGGGGGACAGGGGGTTCCTACGAGCAGTACTTC
V gene: TRBV23-1; J gene: TRBJ2-5; D gene: NA; clone size: NA; CDR3 protein: CASLQYTSVGGGGTQYF; CDR3 DNA: TGCGCCAGCCTGCAATATACTTCCGTTGGGGGCGGGGGGACCCAGTACTTC
V gene: TRBV6-7; J gene: TRBJ2-7; D gene: NA; clone size: once; CDR3 protein: CASSSPTYEQYF; CDR3 DNA: TGTGCCAGCAGTTCCCCTACCTACGAGCAGTACTTC
V gene: TRBV5-1; J gene: TRBJ2-7; D gene: TRBD2; clone size: NA; CDR3 protein: CASSLGVAGTGEQYF; CDR3 DNA: TGCGCCAGCAGCTTGGGAGTAGCGGGAACGGGGGAGCAGTACTTC
V gene: TRBV2; J gene: TRBJ2-5; D gene: NA; clone size: NA; CDR3 protein: CASSGQGQETQYF; CDR3 DNA: TGTGCCAGCAGTGGGCAGGGGCAAGAGACCCAGTACTTC
V gene: TRBV2; J gene: TRBJ2-1; D gene: TRBD2; clone size: NA; CDR3 protein: CASGTSAYNEQFF; CDR3 DNA: TGTGCCAGCGGGACTAGCGCCTACAATGAGCAGTTCTTC
V gene: TRBV5-1; J gene: TRBJ2-3; D gene: TRBD2; clone size: NA; CDR3 protein: CASSLSGTSGSTDTQYF; CDR3 DNA: TGCGCCAGCAGCTTGTCCGGGACTAGCGGAAGCACAGATACGCAGTATTTT
V gene: TRBV19; J gene: TRBJ2-7; D gene: TRBD1; clone size: NA; CDR3 protein: CASSTVTGGFYEQYF; CDR3 DNA: TGTGCCAGTAGTACGGTGACAGGGGGCTTTTACGAGCAGTACTTC
V gene: TRBV10-1; J gene: TRBJ2-5; D gene: TRBD1; clone size: NA; CDR3 protein: CASSDRGRTGGETQYF; CDR3 DNA: TGCGCCAGCAGTGACCGCGGCCGGACAGGGGGTGAGACCCAGTACTTC
V gene: TRBV27; J gene: TRBJ2-2; D gene: TRBD1; clone size: NA; CDR3 protein: CASRGTGRTGELFF; CDR3 DNA: TGTGCCAGCAGGGGGACAGGGCGGACCGGGGAGCTGTTTTTT
V gene: TRBV2; J gene: TRBJ1-5; D gene: TRBD1; clone size: NA; CDR3 protein: CASSGQGLGNQPQHF; CDR3 DNA: TGTGCCAGCAGTGGACAGGGACTAGGCAATCAGCCCCAGCATTTT
V gene: TRBV19; J gene: TRBJ1-4; D gene: TRBD1; clone size: NA; CDR3 protein: CASSYHRGRNEKLFF; CDR3 DNA: TGTGCCAGTAGTTACCACAGGGGCAGAAATGAAAAACTGTTTTTT
V gene: TRBV5-1; J gene: TRBJ2-7; D gene: TRBD1; clone size: NA; CDR3 protein: CASSYRTGSFDEQYF; CDR3 DNA: TGCGCCAGCAGCTACCGGACAGGGTCTTTCGACGAGCAGTACTTC
V gene: TRBV11-2; J gene: TRBJ1-5; D gene: TRBD1; clone size: NA; CDR3 protein: CASSLGDRGRPQHF; CDR3 DNA: TGTGCCAGCAGCTTAGGGGACAGGGGGCGGCCCCAGCATTTT
V gene: TRBV7-6; J gene: TRBJ2-6; D gene: NA; clone size: NA; CDR3 protein: CASSPTQRPSGANVLTF; CDR3 DNA: TGTGCCAGCAGCCCGACTCAAAGGCCCTCTGGGGCCAACGTCCTGACTTTC
V gene: TRBV6-1; J gene: TRBJ2-3; D gene: TRBD1; clone size: NA; CDR3 protein: CASSGGQGWTDTQYF; CDR3 DNA: TGTGCCAGCAGTGGTGGACAGGGGTGGACAGATACGCAGTATTTT